The entry that follows covers one T cell receptor (beta chain) sequence. Its target is not known. Arm-PCR of CDR3 regions with iRepertoire HTBI primers generated TCR beta libraries. TCRdb re-called the multiplex PCR reads with MiXCR, one entry per CDR3 protein. The sample shows more than 350,000 distinct CDR3 sequences, approximately 22% of them seen only once. The sample comes from a study of regulatory T cells in long-lasting Graves disease. Time point: persistent/refractory GD, antithyroid drugs over 5 years with positive TRAb. Researchers made the TCR library from RNA that was extracted from PBMCs. The CDR3 is 15 amino acids. Deletions cut 4 bases from V and 0 bases from J, with 10 bases between. Germline loops: CDR1 MDHEN, CDR2 SYDVKM. Study-level results: A reduction in accuracy may have resulted from the small sample size. The analysis examined peripheral blood only and excluded thyroid tissue. Persistent disease samples used TRBV28, TRBJ1-2 and TRBJ2-5 preferentially.

Sequences were derived from peripheral blood mononuclear cells (PBMCs), sampled when the disease was refractory, from a patient treated with antithyroid drugs. This clonotype was sampled from a female donor with Graves disease. The chain couples TRBV28 to TRBJ1-5; D uncertain. This chain's CDR3 is CASSSKAVSNQPQHF. CDR3 DNA sequence: TGTGCCAGCAGTTCCAAAGCGGTTAGCAATCAGCCCCAGCATTTT. The variable domain in full, with the rest retrieved from reference TRBV28 and TRBJ1-5, is DVKVTQSSRYLVKRTGEKVFLECVQDMDHENMFWYRQDPGLGLRLIYFSYDVKMKEKGDIPEGYSVSREKKERFSLILESASTNQTSMYLCASSSKAVSNQPQHFGDGTRLSIL.